One T cell receptor (beta chain) is described in this entry. Its target is unknown. The record originates from a study of cytomegalovirus exposure and HLA in healthy donors. Germline loops: CDR1 GTSNPN, CDR2 SVGIG (reference sequence). The CDR3 runs 15 residues. Unmatched junction bases numbered 7, after V lost 2 bases and J lost 2 bases. Study-wide findings and caveats: A missense variant in DCLRE1C was later tied to TCR beta V- and J-gene trimming. The Asian-associated ancestry cluster reportedly had fewer N-insertions than the approximately 700-donor mean in a later analysis.

The PCR was carried out with 60 Vbeta primers and 13 Jbeta primers. Repertoires were generated with immunoSEQ multiplex PCR, while TCRdb's copy carries only in-frame clones and drops some. This table has tens of thousands of clones, around 84% appearing once. The sequence was collected from a woman between 40 and 55 years old in good health and CMV-seropositive. Sequencing input: PBMCs. V usage is TRBV30 and J usage is TRBJ2-7, with 9 bases lining up with TRBD2. In DNA form, the CDR3 reads TGTGCCTGGAGTAAGGGGCTAGCGGGACCCTACGAGCAGTACTTC. Protein sequence: CAWSKGLAGPYEQYF.